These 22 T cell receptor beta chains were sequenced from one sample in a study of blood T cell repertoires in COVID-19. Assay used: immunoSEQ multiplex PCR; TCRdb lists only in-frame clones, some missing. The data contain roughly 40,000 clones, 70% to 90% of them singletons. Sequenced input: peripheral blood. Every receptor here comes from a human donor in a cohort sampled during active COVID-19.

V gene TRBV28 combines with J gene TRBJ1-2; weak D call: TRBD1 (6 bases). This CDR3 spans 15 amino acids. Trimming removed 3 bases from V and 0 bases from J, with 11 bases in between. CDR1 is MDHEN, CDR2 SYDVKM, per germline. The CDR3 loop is CASSFTGIANYGYTF. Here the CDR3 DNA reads TGTGCCAGCAGTTTCACAGGGATAGCTAACTATGGCTACACCTTC.

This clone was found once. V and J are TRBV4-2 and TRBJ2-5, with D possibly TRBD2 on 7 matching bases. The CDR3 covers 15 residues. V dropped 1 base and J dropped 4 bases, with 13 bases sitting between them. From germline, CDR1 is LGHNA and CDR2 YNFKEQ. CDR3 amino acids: CASSQGGLGGETQYF. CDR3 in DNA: TGTGCCAGCAGCCAAGGAGGACTAGGGGGAGAGACCCAGTACTTC.

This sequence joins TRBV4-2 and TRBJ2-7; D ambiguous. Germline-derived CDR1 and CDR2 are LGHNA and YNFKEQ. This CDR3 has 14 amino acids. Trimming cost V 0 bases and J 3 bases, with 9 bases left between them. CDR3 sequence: CASSQDGQLYEQYF. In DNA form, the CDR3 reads TGTGCCAGCAGCCAAGATGGGCAGCTCTACGAGCAGTACTTC.

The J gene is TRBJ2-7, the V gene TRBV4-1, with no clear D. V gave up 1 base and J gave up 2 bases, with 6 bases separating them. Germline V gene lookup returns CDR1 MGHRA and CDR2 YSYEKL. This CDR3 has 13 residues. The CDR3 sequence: CASSQGGAYEQYF. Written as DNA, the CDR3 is TGCGCCAGCAGCCAAGGAGGAGCCTACGAGCAGTACTTC.

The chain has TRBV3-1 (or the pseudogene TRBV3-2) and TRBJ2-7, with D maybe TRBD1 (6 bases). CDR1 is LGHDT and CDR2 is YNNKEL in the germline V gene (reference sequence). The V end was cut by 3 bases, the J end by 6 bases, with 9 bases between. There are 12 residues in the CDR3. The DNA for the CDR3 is TGTGCCAGCAGCCAGACAGGTAGCGAGCAGTACTTC. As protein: CASSQTGSEQYF.

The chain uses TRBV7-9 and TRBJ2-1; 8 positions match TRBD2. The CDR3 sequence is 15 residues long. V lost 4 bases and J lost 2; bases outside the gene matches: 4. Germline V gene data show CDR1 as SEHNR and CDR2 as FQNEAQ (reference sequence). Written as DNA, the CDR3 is TGTGCCAGCAGCTCCTATAGCGGGGCCTACAATGAGCAGTTCTTC. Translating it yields CASSSYSGAYNEQFF.

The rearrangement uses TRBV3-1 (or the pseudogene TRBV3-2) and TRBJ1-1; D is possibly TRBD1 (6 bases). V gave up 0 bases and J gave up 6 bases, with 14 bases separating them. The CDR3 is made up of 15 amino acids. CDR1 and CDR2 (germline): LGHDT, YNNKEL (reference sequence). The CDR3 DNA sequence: TGTGCCAGCAGCCAAGAACAGGGTTATAGGGCTGAAGCTTTCTTT. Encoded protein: CASSQEQGYRAEAFF.

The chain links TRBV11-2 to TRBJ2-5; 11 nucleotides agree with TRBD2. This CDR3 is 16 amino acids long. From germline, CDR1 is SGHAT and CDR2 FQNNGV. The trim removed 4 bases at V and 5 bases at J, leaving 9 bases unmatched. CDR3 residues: CASSSVSGRAQETQYF. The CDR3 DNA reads TGTGCCAGCAGCTCCGTTAGCGGGAGGGCCCAGGAGACCCAGTACTTC. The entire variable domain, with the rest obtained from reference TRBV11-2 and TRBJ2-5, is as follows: EAGVAQSPRYKIIEKRQSVAFWCNPISGHATLYWYQQILGQGPKLLIQFQNNGVVDDSQLPKDRFSAERLKGVDSTLKIQPAKLEDSAVYLCASSSVSGRAQETQYFGPGTRLLVL.

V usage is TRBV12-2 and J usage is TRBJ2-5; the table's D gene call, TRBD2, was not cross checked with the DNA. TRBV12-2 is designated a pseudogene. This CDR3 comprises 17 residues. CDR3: CASRSNRLAGDQETQYF. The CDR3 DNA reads TGTGCAAGTCGCTCCAATCGACTAGCGGGGGACCAAGAGACCCAGTACTTC.

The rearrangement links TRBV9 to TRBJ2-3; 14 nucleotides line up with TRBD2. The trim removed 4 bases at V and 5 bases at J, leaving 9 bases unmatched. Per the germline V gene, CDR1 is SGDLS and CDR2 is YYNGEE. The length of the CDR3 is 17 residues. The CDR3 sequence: CASSSNNGLAGGDTQYF. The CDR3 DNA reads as TGTGCCAGCAGCTCCAACAACGGACTAGCGGGAGGAGATACGCAGTATTTT.

In DNA, the CDR3 is TGTGCCAGCAGTGGGACAACTACAGGGGGGGCGATCGCTGAAGCTTTCTTT. Residues: CASSGTTTGGAIAEAFF. This chain links TRBV28 with TRBJ1-1; the match to TRBD1 covers 8 bases. The V segment lost 5 bases and the J segment 6 bases; nucleotides outside the gene matches: 17. Germline V lookup: CDR1 MDHEN, CDR2 SYDVKM. There are 17 residues in the CDR3.

CDR3 in amino acids: CAWTRGGDGELFF. The CDR3 coding sequence is TGTGCCTGGACCAGAGGGGGGGACGGGGAGCTGTTTTTT. This sequence joins TRBV30 and TRBJ2-2; possibly TRBD2 for D (7 bases). V shed 4 bases and J shed 7 bases, with 13 bases lying between them. Per the germline V gene, CDR1 is GTSNPN and CDR2 is SVGIG (reference sequence). The CDR3 totals 13 residues.

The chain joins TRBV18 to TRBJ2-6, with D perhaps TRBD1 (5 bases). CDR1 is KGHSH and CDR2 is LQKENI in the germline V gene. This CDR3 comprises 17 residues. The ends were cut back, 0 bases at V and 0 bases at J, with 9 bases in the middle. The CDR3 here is CASSPPDSRSGANVLTF. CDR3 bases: TGTGCCAGCTCACCACCCGACAGTCGCTCTGGGGCCAACGTCCTGACTTTC.

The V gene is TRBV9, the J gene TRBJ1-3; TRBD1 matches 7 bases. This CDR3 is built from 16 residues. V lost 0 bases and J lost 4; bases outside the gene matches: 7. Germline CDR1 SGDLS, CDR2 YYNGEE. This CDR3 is CASSVADRVLGNTIYF. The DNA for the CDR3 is TGTGCCAGCAGCGTAGCCGACAGGGTATTAGGAAACACCATATATTTT.

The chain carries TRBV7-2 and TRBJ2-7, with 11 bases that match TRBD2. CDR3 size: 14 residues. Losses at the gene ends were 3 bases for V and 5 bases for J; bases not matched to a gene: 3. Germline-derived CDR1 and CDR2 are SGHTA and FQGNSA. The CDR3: CASSFTSGGDEQYF. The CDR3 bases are TGTGCCAGCAGCTTCACTAGCGGGGGTGACGAGCAGTACTTC.

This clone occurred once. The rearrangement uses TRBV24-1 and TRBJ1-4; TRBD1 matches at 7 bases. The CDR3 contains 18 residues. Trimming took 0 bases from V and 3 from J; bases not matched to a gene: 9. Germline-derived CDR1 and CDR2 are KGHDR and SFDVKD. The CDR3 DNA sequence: TGTGCCACCAGTGATTTGCTACGGGACAGTGTATCTAATGAAAAACTGTTTTTT. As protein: CATSDLLRDSVSNEKLFF.

The CDR3 sequence is CASSERSPRETQYF. CDR3 nucleotide sequence: TGTGCCAGCAGTGAGCGTAGCCCGCGGGAGACCCAGTACTTC. V is TRBV6-1 and J is TRBJ2-5, with no clear D. The CDR3 extends over 14 amino acids. Germline V gene data show CDR1 as MNHNS and CDR2 as SASEGT. Between the trimmed V and J ends, which lost 3 bases and 5 bases, there was a span of 13 bases.

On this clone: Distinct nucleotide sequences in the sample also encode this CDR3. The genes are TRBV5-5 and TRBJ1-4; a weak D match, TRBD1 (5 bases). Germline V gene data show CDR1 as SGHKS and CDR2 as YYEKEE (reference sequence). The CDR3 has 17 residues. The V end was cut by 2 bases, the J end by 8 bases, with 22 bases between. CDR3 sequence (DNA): TGTGCCAGCAGCTTTCAGATTGGAGGGCAGGGTTTGGAAAAACTGTTTTTT. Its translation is CASSFQIGGQGLEKLFF.

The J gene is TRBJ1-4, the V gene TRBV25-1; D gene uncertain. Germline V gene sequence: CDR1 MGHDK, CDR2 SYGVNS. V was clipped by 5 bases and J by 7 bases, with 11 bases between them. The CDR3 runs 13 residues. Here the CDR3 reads CASSPWATEKLFF. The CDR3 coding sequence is TGTGCCAGCAGTCCCTGGGCCACTGAAAAACTGTTTTTT. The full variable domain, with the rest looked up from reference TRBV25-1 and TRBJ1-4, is EADIYQTPRYLVIGTGKKITLECSQTMGHDKMYWYQQDPGMELHLIHYSYGVNSTEKGDLSSESTVSRIRTEHFPLTLESARPSHTSQYLCASSPWATEKLFFGSGTQLSVL.

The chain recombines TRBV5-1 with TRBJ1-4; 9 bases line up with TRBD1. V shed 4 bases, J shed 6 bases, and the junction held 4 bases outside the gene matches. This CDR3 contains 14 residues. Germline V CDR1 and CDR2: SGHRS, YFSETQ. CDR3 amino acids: CASSGGQGDEKLFF. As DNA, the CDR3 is TGCGCCAGCAGCGGGGGACAGGGAGATGAAAAACTGTTTTTT.

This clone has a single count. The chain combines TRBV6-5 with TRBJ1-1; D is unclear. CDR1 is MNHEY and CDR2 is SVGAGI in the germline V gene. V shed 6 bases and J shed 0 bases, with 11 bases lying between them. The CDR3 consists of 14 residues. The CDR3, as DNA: TGTGCCAGCAGGCCGTTCGGGATGAACACTGAAGCTTTCTTT. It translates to CASRPFGMNTEAFF.

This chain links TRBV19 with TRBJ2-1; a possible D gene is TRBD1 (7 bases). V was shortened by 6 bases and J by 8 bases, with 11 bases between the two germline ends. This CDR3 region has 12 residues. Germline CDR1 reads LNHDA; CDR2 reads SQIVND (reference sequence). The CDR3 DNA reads TGTGCCAGTAGGGACAGGAGGGATGAGCAGTTCTTC. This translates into CASRDRRDEQFF.